The clone carrying this T cell receptor (beta chain) occurred a few times. Its antigen is currently unknown. This sample is part of a study of T-cell memory formation after mild COVID-19. Study-level background: Clusters were largely donor specific.

The TCR alpha and TCR beta cDNA libraries, bearing sample barcodes and UMIs, were generated by 5'RACE using constant-segment primers. TCRdb used MiXCR to reprocess the 5' RACE reads, holding one entry per CDR3 protein. The sample holds a few hundred thousand distinct CDR3 sequences, 15% to 20% seen once. Study outcomes and limitations: CD4+ contracting clones were mainly CM and EM; CD8+ ones, EMRA. Later expanders leaned toward CD4+, whereas clones contracting from day 15 to 85 were balanced CD4/CD8.

V was cut by 6 bases and J by 6 bases, with 21 bases left in between. CDR1 is MNHNS and CDR2 is SASEGT in the germline V gene. CDR3 size: 15 residues. This TCR came from a man aged 18 to 29 who had mild COVID-19 (a few samples of this study predate the infection). Cell type and time point are not known. The rearrangement joins TRBV6-1 to TRBJ2-7, with D tentatively TRBD2 (6 bases). The sequenced material came from PBMCs or a T cell subset sorted from them (not recorded which). The CDR3, as DNA: TGTGCCAGCAGGACCCCGGGACTGAACGTCCTCGAGCAGTACTTC. Its translation: CASRTPGLNVLEQYF.